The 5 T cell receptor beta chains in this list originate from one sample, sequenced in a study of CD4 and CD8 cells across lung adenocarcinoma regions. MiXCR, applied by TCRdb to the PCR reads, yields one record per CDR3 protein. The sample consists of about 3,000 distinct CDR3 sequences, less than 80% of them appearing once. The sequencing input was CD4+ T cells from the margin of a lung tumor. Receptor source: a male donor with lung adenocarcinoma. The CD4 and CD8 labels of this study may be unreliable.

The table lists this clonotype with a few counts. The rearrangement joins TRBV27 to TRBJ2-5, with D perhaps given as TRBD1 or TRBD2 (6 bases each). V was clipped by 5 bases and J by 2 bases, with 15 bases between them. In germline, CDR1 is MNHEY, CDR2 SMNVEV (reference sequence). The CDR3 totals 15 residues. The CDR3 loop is CASSKGGLGQETQYF. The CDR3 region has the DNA TGTGCCAGCAGTAAGGGGGGCTTGGGTCAAGAGACCCAGTACTTC.

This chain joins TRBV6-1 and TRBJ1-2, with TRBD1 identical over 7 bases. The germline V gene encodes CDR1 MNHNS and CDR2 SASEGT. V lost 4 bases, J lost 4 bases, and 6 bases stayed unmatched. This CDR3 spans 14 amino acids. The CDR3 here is CASSVQGSGYGYTF. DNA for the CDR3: TGTGCCAGCAGTGTACAGGGGTCGGGCTATGGCTACACCTTC.

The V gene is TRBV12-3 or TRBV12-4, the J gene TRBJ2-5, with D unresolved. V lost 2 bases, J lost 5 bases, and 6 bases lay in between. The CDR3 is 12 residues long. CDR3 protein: CASSLSVETQYF. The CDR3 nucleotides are TGTGCCAGCAGTTTATCGGTGGAGACCCAGTACTTC.

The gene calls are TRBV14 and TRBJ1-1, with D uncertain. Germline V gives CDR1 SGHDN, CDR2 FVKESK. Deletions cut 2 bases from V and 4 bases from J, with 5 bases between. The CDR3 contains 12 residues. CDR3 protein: CASSQSATEAFF. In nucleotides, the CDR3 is TGTGCCAGCAGCCAATCAGCCACTGAAGCTTTCTTT.

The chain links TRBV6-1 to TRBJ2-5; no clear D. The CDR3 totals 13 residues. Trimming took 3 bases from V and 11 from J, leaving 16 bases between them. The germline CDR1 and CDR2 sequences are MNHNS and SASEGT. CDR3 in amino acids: CASSELLDNEQYF. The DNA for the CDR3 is TGTGCCAGCAGTGAGTTGCTTGACAATGAGCAGTACTTC.